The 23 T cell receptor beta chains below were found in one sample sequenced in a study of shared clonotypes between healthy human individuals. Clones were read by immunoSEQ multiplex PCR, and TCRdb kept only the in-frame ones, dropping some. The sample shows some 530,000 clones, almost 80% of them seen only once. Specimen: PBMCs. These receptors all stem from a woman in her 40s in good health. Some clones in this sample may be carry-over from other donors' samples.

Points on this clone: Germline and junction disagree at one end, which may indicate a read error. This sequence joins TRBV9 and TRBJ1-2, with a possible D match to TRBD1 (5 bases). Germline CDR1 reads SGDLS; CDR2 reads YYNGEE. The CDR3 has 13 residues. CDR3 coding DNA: TGTGTCAGCACCCCCGGGACGAGGTATGGCTACACCTTC. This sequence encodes CVSTPGTRYGYTF.

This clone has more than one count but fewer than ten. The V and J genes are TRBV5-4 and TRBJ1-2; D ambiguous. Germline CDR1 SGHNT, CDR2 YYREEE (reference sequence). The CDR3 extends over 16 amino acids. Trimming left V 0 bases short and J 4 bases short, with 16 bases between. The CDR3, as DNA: TGTGCCAGCAGCTTGGACCGGATCAGCGACTTCTATGGCTACACCTTC. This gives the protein CASSLDRISDFYGYTF.

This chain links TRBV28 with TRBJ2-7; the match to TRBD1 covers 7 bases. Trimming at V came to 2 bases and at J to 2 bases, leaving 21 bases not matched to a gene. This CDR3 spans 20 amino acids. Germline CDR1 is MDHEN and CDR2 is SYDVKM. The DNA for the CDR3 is TGTGCCAGCAGTTTACTCCCCGACGGGACAGCCTCGTCTGGGGCCTACGAGCAGTACTTC. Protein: CASSLLPDGTASSGAYEQYF.

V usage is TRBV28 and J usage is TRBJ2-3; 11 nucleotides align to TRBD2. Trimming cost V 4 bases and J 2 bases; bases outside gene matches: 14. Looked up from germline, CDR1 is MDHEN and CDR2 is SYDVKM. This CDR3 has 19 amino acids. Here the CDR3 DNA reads TGTGCCAGCAGTTCCCAATCCAATCCGGGACTAGCGGCCACAGATACGCAGTATTTT. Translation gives CASSSQSNPGLAATDTQYF.

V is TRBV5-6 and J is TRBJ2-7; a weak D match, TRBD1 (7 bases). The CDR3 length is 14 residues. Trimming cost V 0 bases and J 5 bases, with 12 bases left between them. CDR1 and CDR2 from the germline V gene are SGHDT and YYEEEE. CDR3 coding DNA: TGTGCCAGCAGCTTGGACAGGGGCGGGAACGAGCAGTACTTC. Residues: CASSLDRGGNEQYF.

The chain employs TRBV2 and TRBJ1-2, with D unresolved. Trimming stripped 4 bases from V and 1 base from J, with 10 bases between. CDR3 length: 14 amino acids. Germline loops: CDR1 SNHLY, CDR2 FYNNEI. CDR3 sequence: CASSGGGLNYGYTF. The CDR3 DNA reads TGTGCCAGCAGTGGGGGTGGTCTTAACTATGGCTACACCTTC.

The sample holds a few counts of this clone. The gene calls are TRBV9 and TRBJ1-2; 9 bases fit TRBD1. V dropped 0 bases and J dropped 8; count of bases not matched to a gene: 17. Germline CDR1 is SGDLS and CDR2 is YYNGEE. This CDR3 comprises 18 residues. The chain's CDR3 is CASSVAAREGQGRGGYTF. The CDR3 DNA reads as TGTGCCAGCAGCGTAGCCGCCCGGGAGGGACAGGGAAGAGGAGGCTACACCTTC.

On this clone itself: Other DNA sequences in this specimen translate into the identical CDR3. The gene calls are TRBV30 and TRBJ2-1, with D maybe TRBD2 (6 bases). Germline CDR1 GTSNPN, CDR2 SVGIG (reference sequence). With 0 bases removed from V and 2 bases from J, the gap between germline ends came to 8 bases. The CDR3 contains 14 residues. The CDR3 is CAWSVGLPYNEQFF. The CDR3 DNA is TGTGCCTGGAGTGTAGGACTACCCTACAATGAGCAGTTCTTC.

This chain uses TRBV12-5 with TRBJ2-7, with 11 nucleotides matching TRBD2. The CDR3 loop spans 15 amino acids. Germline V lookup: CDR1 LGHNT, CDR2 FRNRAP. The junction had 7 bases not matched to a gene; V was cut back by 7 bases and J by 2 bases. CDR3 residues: CASATTSGMAYEQYF. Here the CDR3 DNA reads TGTGCTAGTGCCACGACTAGCGGGATGGCCTACGAGCAGTACTTC.

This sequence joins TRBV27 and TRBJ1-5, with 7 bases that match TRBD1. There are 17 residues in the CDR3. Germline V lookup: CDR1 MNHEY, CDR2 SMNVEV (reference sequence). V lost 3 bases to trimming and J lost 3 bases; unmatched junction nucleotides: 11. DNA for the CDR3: TGTGCCAGCAGTTTCGATGGGGACAGCTTCCCCAATCAGCCCCAGCATTTT. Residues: CASSFDGDSFPNQPQHF.

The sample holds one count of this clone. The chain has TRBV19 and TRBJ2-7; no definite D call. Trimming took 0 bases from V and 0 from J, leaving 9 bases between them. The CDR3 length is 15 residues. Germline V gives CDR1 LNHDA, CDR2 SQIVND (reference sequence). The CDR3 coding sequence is TGTGCCAGTAGTATAGATGCAGTTAGCTCCTACGAGCAGTACTTC. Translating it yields CASSIDAVSSYEQYF.

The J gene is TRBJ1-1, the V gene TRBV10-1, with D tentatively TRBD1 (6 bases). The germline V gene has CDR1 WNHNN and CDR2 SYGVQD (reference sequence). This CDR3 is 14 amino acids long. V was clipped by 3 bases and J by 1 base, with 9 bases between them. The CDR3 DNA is TGCGCCAGCAGTGACACAGGGCCGAACACTGAAGCTTTCTTT. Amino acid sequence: CASSDTGPNTEAFF.

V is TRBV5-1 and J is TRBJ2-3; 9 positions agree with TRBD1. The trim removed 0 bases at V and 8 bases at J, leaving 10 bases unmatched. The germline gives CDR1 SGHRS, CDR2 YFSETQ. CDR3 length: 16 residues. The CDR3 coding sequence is TGCGCCAGCAGCTTGGGACCGGGACAGGGTAGTGTTACGCAGTATTTT. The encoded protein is CASSLGPGQGSVTQYF. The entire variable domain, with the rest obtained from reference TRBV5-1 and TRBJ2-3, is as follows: KAGVTQTPRYLIKTRGQQVTLSCSPISGHRSVSWYQQTPGQGLQFLFEYFSETQRNKGNFPGRFSGRQFSNSRSEMNVSTLELGDSALYLCASSLGPGQGSVTQYFGPGTRLTVL.

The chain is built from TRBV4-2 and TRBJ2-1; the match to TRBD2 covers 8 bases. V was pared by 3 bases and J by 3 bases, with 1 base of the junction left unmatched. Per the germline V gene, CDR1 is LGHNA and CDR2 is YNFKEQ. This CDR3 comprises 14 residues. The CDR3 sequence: CASSHSGNYNEQFF. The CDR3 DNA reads TGTGCCAGCAGCCATAGCGGGAACTACAATGAGCAGTTCTTC.

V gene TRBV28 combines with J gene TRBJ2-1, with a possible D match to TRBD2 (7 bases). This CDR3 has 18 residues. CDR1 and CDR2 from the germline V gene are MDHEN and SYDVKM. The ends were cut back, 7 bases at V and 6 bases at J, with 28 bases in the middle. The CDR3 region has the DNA TGTGCCAGCACGAGGGGGGGAGTTAGATTCTCGGTTGGCAATGAGCAGTTCTTC. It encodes CASTRGGVRFSVGNEQFF. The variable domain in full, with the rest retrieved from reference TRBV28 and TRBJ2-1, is DVKVTQSSRYLVKRTGEKVFLECVQDMDHENMFWYRQDPGLGLRLIYFSYDVKMKEKGDIPEGYSVSREKKERFSLILESASTNQTSMYLCASTRGGVRFSVGNEQFFGPGTRLTVL.

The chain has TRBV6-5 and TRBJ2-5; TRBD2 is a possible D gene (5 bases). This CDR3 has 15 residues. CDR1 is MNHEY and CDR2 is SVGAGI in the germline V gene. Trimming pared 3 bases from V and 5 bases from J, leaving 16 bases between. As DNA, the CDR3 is TGTGCCAGCAGTTATGGTGGGAGCGTTGGTGAGACCCAGTACTTC. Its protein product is CASSYGGSVGETQYF.

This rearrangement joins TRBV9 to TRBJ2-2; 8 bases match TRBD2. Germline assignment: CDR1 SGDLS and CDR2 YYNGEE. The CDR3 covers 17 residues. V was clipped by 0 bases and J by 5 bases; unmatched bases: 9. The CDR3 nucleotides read TGTGCCAGCAGCGTAGACCCCCCCGCTAGCGGGACCGGGGAGCTGTTTTTT. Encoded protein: CASSVDPPASGTGELFF.

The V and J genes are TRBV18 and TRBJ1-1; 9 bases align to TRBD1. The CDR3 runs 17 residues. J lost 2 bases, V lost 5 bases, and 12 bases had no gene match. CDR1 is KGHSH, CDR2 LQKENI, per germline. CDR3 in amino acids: CASSAGQGDVGNTEAFF. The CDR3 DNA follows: TGTGCCAGCTCAGCGGGACAGGGCGACGTAGGTAACACTGAAGCTTTCTTT.

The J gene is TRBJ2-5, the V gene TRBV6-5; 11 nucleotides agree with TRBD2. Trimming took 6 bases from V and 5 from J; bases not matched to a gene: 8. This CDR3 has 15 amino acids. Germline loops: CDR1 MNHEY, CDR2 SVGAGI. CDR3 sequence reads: CASSEIAGGRETQYF. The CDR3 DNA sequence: TGTGCCAGCAGCGAAATAGCGGGAGGGCGCGAGACCCAGTACTTC.

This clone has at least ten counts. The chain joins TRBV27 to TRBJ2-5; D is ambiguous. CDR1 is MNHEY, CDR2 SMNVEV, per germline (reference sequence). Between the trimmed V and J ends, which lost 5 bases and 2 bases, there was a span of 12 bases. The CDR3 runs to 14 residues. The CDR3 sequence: CASSPPDLQETQYF. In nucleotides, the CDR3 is TGTGCCAGCAGTCCACCCGACTTACAAGAGACCCAGTACTTC.

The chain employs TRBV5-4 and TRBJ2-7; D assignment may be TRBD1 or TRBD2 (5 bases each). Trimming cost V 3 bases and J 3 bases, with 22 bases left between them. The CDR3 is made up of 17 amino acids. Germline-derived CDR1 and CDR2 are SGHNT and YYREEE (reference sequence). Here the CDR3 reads CASSSRSQGGPDYEQYF. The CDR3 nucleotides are TGTGCCAGCAGCTCAAGAAGCCAGGGCGGGCCGGACTACGAGCAGTACTTC.

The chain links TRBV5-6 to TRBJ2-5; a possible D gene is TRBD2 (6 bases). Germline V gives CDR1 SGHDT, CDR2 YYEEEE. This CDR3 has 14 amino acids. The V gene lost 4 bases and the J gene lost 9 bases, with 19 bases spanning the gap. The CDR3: CASSKPPTSWAQYF. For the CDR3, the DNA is TGTGCCAGCAGCAAGCCCCCGACTAGTTGGGCCCAGTACTTC.

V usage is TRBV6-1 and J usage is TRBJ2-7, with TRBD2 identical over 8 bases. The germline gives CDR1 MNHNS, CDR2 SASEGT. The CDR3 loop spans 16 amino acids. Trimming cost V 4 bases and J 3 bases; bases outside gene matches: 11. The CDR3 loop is CASSGERPGLDYEQYF. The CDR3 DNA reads TGTGCCAGCAGTGGGGAAAGGCCGGGACTAGACTACGAGCAGTACTTC.